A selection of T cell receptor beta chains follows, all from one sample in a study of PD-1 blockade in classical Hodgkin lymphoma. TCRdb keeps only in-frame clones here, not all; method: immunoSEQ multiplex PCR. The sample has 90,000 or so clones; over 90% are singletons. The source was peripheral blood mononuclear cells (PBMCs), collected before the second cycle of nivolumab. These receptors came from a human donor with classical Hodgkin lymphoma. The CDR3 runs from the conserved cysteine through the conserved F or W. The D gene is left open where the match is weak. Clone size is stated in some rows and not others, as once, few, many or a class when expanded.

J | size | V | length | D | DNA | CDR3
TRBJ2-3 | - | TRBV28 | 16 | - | TGTGCCAGCTTAGCGTCAGAGGGTTTTAGCACAGATACGCAGTATTTT | CASLASEGFSTDTQYF
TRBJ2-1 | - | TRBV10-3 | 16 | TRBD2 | TGTGCCATCAGGGGGACTAGCGGGAGTTCCTACAATGAGCAGTTCTTC | CAIRGTSGSSYNEQFF
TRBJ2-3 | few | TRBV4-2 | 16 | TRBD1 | TGTGCCAGCAGCCAAGATCTCCAGGGGGCAACAGATACGCAGTATTTT | CASSQDLQGATDTQYF
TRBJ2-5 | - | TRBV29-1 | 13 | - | TGCAGCGTTGTGGGTGGGGCGAAAGAGACCCAGTACTTC | CSVVGGAKETQYF
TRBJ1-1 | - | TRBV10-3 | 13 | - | TGTGCCATCGCTACGGACACCGGCTCTGAAGCTTTCTTT | CAIATDTGSEAFF
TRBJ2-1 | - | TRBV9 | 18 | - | TGTGCCAGCAGCGTAACCAAACTAGGGCGGAAGGGCTACAATGAGCAGTTCTTC | CASSVTKLGRKGYNEQFF
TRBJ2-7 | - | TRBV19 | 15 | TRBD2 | TGTGCCAGTAGTTATGGACTAGCGGCTTCCTACGAGCAGTACTTC | CASSYGLAASYEQYF
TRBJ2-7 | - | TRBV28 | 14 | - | TGTGCCAGCAGTTTGCGGTTCGGAGCCTACGAGCAGTACTTC | CASSLRFGAYEQYF
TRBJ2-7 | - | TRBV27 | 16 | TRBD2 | TGTGCCAGCAGACTAGGGACTAGCGGGAGTGCCTACGAGCAGTACTTC | CASRLGTSGSAYEQYF
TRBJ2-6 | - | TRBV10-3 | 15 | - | TGTGCCATCAGTGCCGGGTCCGCCGGGGCCAACGTCCTGACTTTC | CAISAGSAGANVLTF
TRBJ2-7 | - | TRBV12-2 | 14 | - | TGTGCAAGTCGCTTAATCGGAGGGGGGTACGAGCAGTACTTC | CASRLIGGGYEQYF
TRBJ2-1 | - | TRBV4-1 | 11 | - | TGCGCCAGCAGCCAAGTTGGAGAGCAGTTCTTC | CASSQVGEQFF
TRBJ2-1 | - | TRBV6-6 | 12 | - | TGTGCCAGCGTGCTTCGTGGCAATGAGCAGTTCTTC | CASVLRGNEQFF
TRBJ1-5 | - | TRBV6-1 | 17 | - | TGTGCCAGCAGTGAAGCGCCGGGAGGATTTGGCAATCAGCCCCAGCATTTT | CASSEAPGGFGNQPQHF
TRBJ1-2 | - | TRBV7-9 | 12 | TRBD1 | TGTGCCAGCAGCTTATCCCAGGGGGAGAACACCTTC | CASSLSQGENTF
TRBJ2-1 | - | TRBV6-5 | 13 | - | TGTGCCAGCACGATAAGGGGGGTCAATGAGCAGTTCTTC | CASTIRGVNEQFF
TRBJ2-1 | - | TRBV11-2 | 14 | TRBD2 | TGTGCCAGCAGGACTAGCGGAGGTTACAATGAGCAGTTCTTC | CASRTSGGYNEQFF
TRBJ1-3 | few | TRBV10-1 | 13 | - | TGCGCCAGCAGTGAATCGTTTGGGAACACCATATATTTT | CASSESFGNTIYF
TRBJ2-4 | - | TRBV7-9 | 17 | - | TGTGCCAGCAGCTCGCCCAAACATGGAGTGGCCAAAAACATTCAGTACTTC | CASSSPKHGVAKNIQYF
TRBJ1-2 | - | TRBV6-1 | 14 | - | TGTGCCAGCAGTGAGGGGACCTTCACATATGGCTACACCTTC | CASSEGTFTYGYTF
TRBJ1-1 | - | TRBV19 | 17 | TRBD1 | TGTGCCAGTAGTGTTGGGAGAAGACAGGGGTATGTAACTGAAGCTTTCTTT | CASSVGRRQGYVTEAFF
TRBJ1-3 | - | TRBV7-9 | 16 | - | TGTGCCAGCAGCTTAAGCCCCCGGGGCTGGGGAAACACCATATATTTT | CASSLSPRGWGNTIYF
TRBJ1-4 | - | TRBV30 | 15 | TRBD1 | TGTGCCTGGAGCGCGAAGGGACAGGGTAATGAAAAACTGTTTTTT | CAWSAKGQGNEKLFF
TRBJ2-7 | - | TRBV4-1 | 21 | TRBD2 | TGCGCCAGCAGCCAAGGAGTGGGGCTAGCGGGAGGGCCATCTCATGTATACGAGCAGTACTTC | CASSQGVGLAGGPSHVYEQYF
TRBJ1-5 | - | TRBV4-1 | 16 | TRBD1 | TGCGCCAGCAGCCCTACTCCGGACAGGTTCCCCTCGTCCCAGCATTTT | CASSPTPDRFPSSQHF
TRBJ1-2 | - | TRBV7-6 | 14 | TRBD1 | TGTGCCAGCAGCCCAGACAGGGGACAAGGTGGCTACACCTTC | CASSPDRGQGGYTF
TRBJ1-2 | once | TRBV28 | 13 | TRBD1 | TGTGCCAGCAGTCCGGGACAGGACTATGGCTACACCTTC | CASSPGQDYGYTF
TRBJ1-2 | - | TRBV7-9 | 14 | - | TGTGCCAGCAGCTTAGGTTTCGGTGGCTATGGCTACACCTTC | CASSLGFGGYGYTF
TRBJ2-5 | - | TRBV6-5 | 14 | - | TGTGCCAGCAGTTACAGTAGGACTCTGGAGACCCAGTACTTC | CASSYSRTLETQYF
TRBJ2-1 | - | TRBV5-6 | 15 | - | TGTGCCAGCAGTTCCCAGCCGTTCTCCTACAATGAGCAGTTCTTC | CASSSQPFSYNEQFF
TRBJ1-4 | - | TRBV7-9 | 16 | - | TGTGCCAGCAGTCCCCCGAGGGCGGGGGGTATTGGAAAACTGTTTTTT | CASSPPRAGGIGKLFF
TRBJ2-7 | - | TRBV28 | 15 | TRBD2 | TGTGCCAGCAGTTCGGCGGCTAGCGGGAGCTACGAGCAGTACTTC | CASSSAASGSYEQYF
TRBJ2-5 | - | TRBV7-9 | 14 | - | TGTGCCAGCGGGGCCAGGGTTATCCAAGAGACCCAGTACTTC | CASGARVIQETQYF
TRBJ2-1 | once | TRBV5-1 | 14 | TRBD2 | TGCGCCAGCTCCCCTGGGGGGGATCGCCATGAGCAGTTCTTC | CASSPGGDRHEQFF
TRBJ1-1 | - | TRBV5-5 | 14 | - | TGTGCCAGCAGCTTGGCTAGAATGAACACTGAAGCTTTCTTT | CASSLARMNTEAFF
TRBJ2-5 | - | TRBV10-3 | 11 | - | TGTGCCGCCAGAGGGGGTGAGACCCAGTACTTC | CAARGGETQYF
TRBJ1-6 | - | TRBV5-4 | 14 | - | TGTGCCAGCTCAATCGGGGGGGGCAATTCACCCCTCCACTTT | CASSIGGGNSPLHF
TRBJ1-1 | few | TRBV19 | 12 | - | TGTGCCAGTAGTCCTCCCGACACTGAAGCTTTCTTT | CASSPPDTEAFF
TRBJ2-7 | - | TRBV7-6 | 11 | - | TGTGCCAGCAGACGGGACTACGAGCAGTACTTC | CASRRDYEQYF
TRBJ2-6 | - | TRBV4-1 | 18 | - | TGCGCCAGCAGCCAAGGGGGGGCCCTGGGGTCTGGGGCCAACGTCCTGACTTTC | CASSQGGALGSGANVLTF
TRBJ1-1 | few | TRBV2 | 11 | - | TGTGCCAGCAGAATAGACAGTGAAGCTTTCTTT | CASRIDSEAFF
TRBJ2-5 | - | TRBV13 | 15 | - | TGTGCCAGCAGCCCCCGTGGCAGCCGTCAAGAGACCCAGTACTTC | CASSPRGSRQETQYF
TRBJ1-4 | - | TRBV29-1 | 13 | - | TGCAGCGTTGAAGGGCAGCCTGATGAAAAACTGTTTTTT | CSVEGQPDEKLFF
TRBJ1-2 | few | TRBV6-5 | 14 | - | TGTGCCAGCAGTCCCATTTGGGGGACCTATGGCTACACCTTC | CASSPIWGTYGYTF
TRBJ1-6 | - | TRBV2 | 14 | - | TGTGCCAGCAGTCGAGACAGCAGCATTTCACCCCTCCACTTT | CASSRDSSISPLHF
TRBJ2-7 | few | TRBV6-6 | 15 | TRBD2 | TGTGCCAGCAGATATAGCGGGACTAGCTCCGACGAGCAGTACTTC | CASRYSGTSSDEQYF
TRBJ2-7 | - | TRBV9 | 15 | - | TGTGCCAGCAGCGTAAGAACGGGAGTTCCCTACGAGCAGTACTTC | CASSVRTGVPYEQYF
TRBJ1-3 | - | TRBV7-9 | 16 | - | TGTGCCAGCAGCTTGATCCCAATCACCTCTGGAAACACCATATATTTT | CASSLIPITSGNTIYF